A selection of T cell receptor beta chains follows, all from one sample in a study of T cell repertoires in cytomegalovirus infection. TCRdb analysed the reads with MiXCR anew, one entry per CDR3 protein. The table has almost 550,000 distinct CDR3 sequences, about 15% seen once. Material for sequencing was CD8+ T cells from PBMCs. Every receptor here comes from a human donor in good health (CMV status not recorded). Some clones in this sample may be carry-over from other donors' samples. The CDR3 runs from the conserved cysteine through the conserved F or W. D genes are given only for firm matches. A row's size may be missing; if present it is once, few, many or a size class.

V,size,D,J,DNA,CDR3
TRBV12-3/TRBV12-4,-,-,TRBJ1-1,TGTGCCAGCAGTTTAGGAGGGCATCGTCGGGAAGCTTTCTTT,CASSLGGHRREAFF
TRBV29-1,-,-,TRBJ2-2,TGCAGCGTTCACGACCTCTCCACCGGGGAGCTGTTTTTT,CSVHDLSTGELFF
TRBV5-1,few,-,TRBJ1-1,TGCGCCAGCAGCTTGAGTTTCGGACAGATTAACACTGAAGCTTTCTTT,CASSLSFGQINTEAFF
TRBV12-3/TRBV12-4,many,-,TRBJ2-7,TGTGCCAGCAGTCCCCGACACAGAATGGACGAGCAGTACTTC,CASSPRHRMDEQYF
TRBV5-1,-,-,TRBJ1-2,TGCGCCAGCATGCTTGATGACAGTCCTAACTATGGCTACACCTTC,CASMLDDSPNYGYTF
TRBV29-1,-,TRBD1,TRBJ1-5,TGCAGCGTTCGACAGGGCGATAGCAATCAGCCCCAGCATTTT,CSVRQGDSNQPQHF
TRBV7-9,few,-,TRBJ1-5,TGTGCCAGCAGCTCATCAGCCCAGCCCCAGCATTTT,CASSSSAQPQHF
TRBV5-1,-,TRBD2,TRBJ2-1,TGCGCCAGCAGCTACCGTAGGGGGACTAGCAGCTTGAGCTCCTACAATGAGCAGTTCTTC,CASSYRRGTSSLSSYNEQFF
TRBV28,-,-,TRBJ2-5,TGTGCCAGCAGTTCTCCACGGACGGATTACCAAGAGACCCAGTACTTC,CASSSPRTDYQETQYF
TRBV28,many,-,TRBJ2-4,TGTGCCAGCAGTTTAAGACAGTCAATAGCCAAAAACATTCAGTACTTC,CASSLRQSIAKNIQYF
TRBV6-5,few,-,TRBJ1-1,TGTGCCAGCAGTTACTCCGGGAGGACTGAAGCTTTCTTT,CASSYSGRTEAFF
TRBV6-1,few,-,TRBJ1-1,TGTGCCAGCGGCCAGGATCGGAGTAGCACTGAAGCTTTCTTT,CASGQDRSSTEAFF
TRBV4-1,many,-,TRBJ2-1,TGCGCCAGCAGCCAAGTTAGGGGGGATGAGCAGTTCTTC,CASSQVRGDEQFF
TRBV7-9,many,-,TRBJ1-1,TGTGCCAGCAGCTCCACCGGGGCGCAGGGTAAAGCTTTCTTT,CASSSTGAQGKAFF
TRBV11-2,few,TRBD1,TRBJ2-2,TGTGCCAGCAGGCCCTGGGGTGACAGGGGGCGCACCGGGGAGCTGTTTTTT,CASRPWGDRGRTGELFF
TRBV7-9,-,-,TRBJ2-7,TGTGCCAGCAGCCGGCCGGTCGAGGCGACCTACGAGCAGTACTTC,CASSRPVEATYEQYF